The TCR beta chain described here comes from a study of regulatory T cells in long-lasting Graves disease. The table lists this clonotype with a few counts. Its antigen is currently unknown. Relying on iRepertoire HTBI primers and Arm-PCR of CDR3 regions, the team built TCR beta libraries. Authors' methods: Samples collectively showed fewer than 80 TRBV and more than 12 TRBJ segments. From the multiplex PCR reads, TCRdb called clonotypes with MiXCR, one entry per CDR3 protein. These V and J calls originate from TCRdb's pipeline instead of the authors' own analysis. The profile shows about 660,000 distinct CDR3 sequences, 30% of them singletons. As for time point: persistent/refractory GD, antithyroid drugs over 5 years with positive TRAb. The TCR library was made from RNA that had been extracted from PBMCs in TRIzol. The CDR3 consists of 17 residues. Germline V gene sequence: CDR1 DFQATT, CDR2 SNEGSKA (reference sequence). J lost 5 bases, V lost 3 bases, and 13 bases had no gene match.

Study-level results: Preferential use of TRBV28, TRBJ1-2 and TRBJ2-5 was seen in persistent disease. Exclusively peripheral blood, rather than thyroid tissue, was studied. Owing to a sample size that was small, accuracy may have been reduced.

Specimen: peripheral blood mononuclear cells (PBMCs), collected when the disease was refractory, from a patient treated with antithyroid drugs. The source is a female donor with Graves disease. This chain joins TRBV20-1 and TRBJ1-6; 7 bases line up with TRBD1. The DNA for the CDR3 is TGCAGTGCTAGTAAGGGGGCTAGGAGCAGAAATAATTCACCCCTCCACTTT. Its protein is CSASKGARSRNNSPLHF.